Listed here are 5 T cell receptor beta chains from one sample, sequenced in a study of blood T cell repertoires in COVID-19. Generated by immunoSEQ multiplex PCR, the TCRdb table keeps only in-frame clones and is missing some. The data show under 60,000 clones, roughly 80% seen once. The sequenced sample consisted of peripheral blood. Every receptor here comes from a human donor in a cohort sampled during active COVID-19.

This clone was detected only once. This chain joins TRBV4-1 and TRBJ2-7, with D perhaps TRBD1 (5 bases). The CDR3 length is 15 residues. The V gene's germline CDR1 is MGHRA and CDR2 YSYEKL. Trimming stripped 3 bases from V and 5 bases from J, with 17 bases between. The CDR3 bases are TGCGCCAGCAGCCAGCAGGGTGGCCTTTCGGACGAGCAGTACTTC. The encoded protein is CASSQQGGLSDEQYF.

The genes are TRBV10-3 and TRBJ2-2; D not resolved. The length of the CDR3 is 17 residues. The V end was cut by 3 bases, the J end by 6 bases, with 20 bases between. Germline-derived CDR1 and CDR2 are ENHRY and SYGVKD. CDR3 coding DNA: TGTGCCATCAGTGACCGGTTTGGTAGCCATTCCGCCGGGGAGCTGTTTTTT. This encodes CAISDRFGSHSAGELFF.

The chain joins TRBV19 to TRBJ2-3, with D possibly matching TRBD2 (5 bases). The germline gives CDR1 LNHDA, CDR2 SQIVND (reference sequence). The CDR3 consists of 15 residues. V was trimmed by 5 bases and J by 0 bases, leaving 12 bases between them. Here the CDR3 DNA reads TGTGCCAGTAGTCTAGGGAGCTCCAGCACAGATACGCAGTATTTT. This translates into CASSLGSSSTDTQYF.

This clone appeared once. The gene calls are TRBV4-3 and TRBJ2-3; D may be TRBD1 (5 bases). The CDR3 is made up of 16 amino acids. Germline V CDR1 and CDR2: LGHNA, YSLEER. With 0 bases removed from V and 1 base from J, the gap between germline ends came to 11 bases. The DNA for the CDR3 is TGCGCCAGCAGCCAAGATAGTCAGGGTGGCACAGATACGCAGTATTTT. This encodes CASSQDSQGGTDTQYF.

The chain combines TRBV11-2 with TRBJ1-4, with 7 bases matching TRBD1. The CDR3 covers 15 residues. V trimming: 2 bases; J trimming: 8 bases; junction bases outside the gene matches: 8. Germline assignment: CDR1 SGHAT and CDR2 FQNNGV. The CDR3 DNA follows: TGTGCCAGCAGCTTAAAGGGGGCGCACCAGGAAAAACTGTTTTTT. Translating it yields CASSLKGAHQEKLFF.